These 14 T cell receptor beta chains were all obtained from the same sample, sequenced in a study of blood T cell repertoires in COVID-19. Using immunoSEQ multiplex PCR, the repertoire was profiled, and TCRdb retains in-frame clones only, with some absent. The repertoire consists of just over 95,000 clones, with roughly 82% occurring once and the leading ten covering 15% to 20%. The sequenced sample consisted of peripheral blood. The receptors come from an elderly man with acute or convalescent COVID-19.

The CDR3 DNA reads as TGTGCCAGCAGCTTGACACGACAGTATTTT. Encoded protein: CASSLTRQYF. The chain combines TRBV12-3 or TRBV12-4 with TRBJ1-3; perhaps TRBD1 as D (5 bases). The CDR3 consists of 10 residues. V lost 6 bases and J 16 bases, leaving 13 bases between the germline ends.

The genes are TRBV14 and TRBJ1-6; TRBD1 matches at 10 bases. The CDR3 is made up of 16 amino acids. Germline assignment: CDR1 SGHDN and CDR2 FVKESK. With V trimmed by 0 bases and J by 9 bases, 5 bases remained unmatched. The CDR3 reads CASSQEKTGGGSPLHF. The CDR3 coding sequence is TGTGCCAGCAGCCAAGAGAAGACAGGGGGCGGTTCACCCCTCCACTTT.

V and J are TRBV5-1 and TRBJ1-4, with TRBD1 as a possible D gene (5 bases). CDR3 size: 15 residues. Trimming shortened V by 1 base and J by 6 bases, and 13 bases separated the two germline ends. Germline values: CDR1 SGHRS, CDR2 YFSETQ. The CDR3 loop is CASSLRGSRDEKLFF. Written as DNA, the CDR3 is TGCGCCAGCAGCTTGAGGGGATCACGGGATGAAAAACTGTTTTTT.

This chain links TRBV7-2 with TRBJ2-5, with 10 bases aligning to TRBD1. There are 14 residues in the CDR3. V was pared by 5 bases and J by 5 bases, with 5 bases of the junction left unmatched. Germline V gene sequence: CDR1 SGHTA, CDR2 FQGNSA. The CDR3 sequence is CASSPTGGAETQYF. The CDR3, as DNA: TGTGCCAGCAGCCCGACAGGGGGCGCGGAGACCCAGTACTTC.

The rearrangement uses TRBV11-2 and TRBJ2-1, with no clear D. Trimming removed 4 bases at V and 6 bases at J, with 10 bases between. The CDR3 length is 13 residues. Germline values: CDR1 SGHAT, CDR2 FQNNGV. CDR3 sequence reads: CASSSQRSNEQFF. CDR3 coding DNA: TGTGCCAGCAGCTCCCAGAGGAGCAATGAGCAGTTCTTC.

The chain couples TRBV28 to TRBJ2-7; the match to TRBD2 covers 7 bases. Per the germline V gene, CDR1 is MDHEN and CDR2 is SYDVKM. This CDR3 has 13 residues. Germline trimming cut 3 bases from V and 5 bases from J; bases unmatched to any gene: 4. CDR3 DNA: TGTGCCAGCAGTTTGGGAGGGCCACACGAGCAGTACTTC. It is translated as CASSLGGPHEQYF.

The CDR3 here is CASSLAPGRETQYF. The CDR3 nucleotides read TGTGCCAGCAGCTTGGCCCCAGGTCGGGAGACCCAGTACTTC. This chain joins TRBV5-8 and TRBJ2-5; unclear D gene. The CDR3 sequence is 14 residues long. The V gene lost 0 bases and the J gene lost 5 bases, with 11 bases spanning the gap. Germline V lookup: CDR1 SGHTS, CDR2 YDEGEE.

The chain is built from TRBV7-6 and TRBJ2-7, with D possibly TRBD2 on 6 matching bases. The CDR3 totals 16 residues. Germline V gives CDR1 SGHVS, CDR2 FNYEAQ. V lost 6 bases, J lost 0 bases, and 18 bases lay in between. CDR3 amino acids: CASSSDGRDFSYEQYF. The CDR3 region has the DNA TGTGCCAGCAGTTCTGATGGCAGGGACTTCTCCTACGAGCAGTACTTC.

This clone appeared a single time. This rearrangement joins TRBV19 to TRBJ2-3; tentatively, D is TRBD1 (9 bases). Germline assignment: CDR1 LNHDA and CDR2 SQIVND (reference sequence). The CDR3 runs 15 residues. The V end lost 5 bases, the J end lost 4 bases, and 16 bases lay between the germline ends. CDR3 DNA sequence: TGTGCCAGTAGTGCGGGGGGACAGGGTGCAGATACGCAGTATTTT. This translates into CASSAGGQGADTQYF. The variable domain in full, completed from reference TRBV19 and TRBJ2-3, reads DGGITQSPKYLFRKEGQNVTLSCEQNLNHDAMYWYRQDPGQGLRLIYYSQIVNDFQKGDIAEGYSVSREKKESFPLTVTSAQKNPTAFYLCASSAGGQGADTQYFGPGTRLTVL.

V is TRBV3-1 (or the pseudogene TRBV3-2) and J is TRBJ2-2; unclear D gene. Germline loops: CDR1 LGHDT, CDR2 YNNKEL (reference sequence). The CDR3 spans 13 residues. Trimming removed 2 bases from V and 4 bases from J, with 5 bases in between. CDR3 protein: CASSQISTGELFF. DNA of the CDR3: TGTGCCAGCAGCCAAATTAGCACCGGGGAGCTGTTTTTT.

The rearrangement joins TRBV5-1 to TRBJ1-2, with D perhaps matching TRBD1 (6 bases). The CDR3 consists of 15 residues. With 0 bases removed from V and 4 bases from J, the gap between germline ends came to 13 bases. From germline, CDR1 is SGHRS and CDR2 YFSETQ. CDR3 DNA sequence: TGCGCCAGCAGCTTGGAAGTCCAGGGGCGCTATGGCTACACCTTC. Residues: CASSLEVQGRYGYTF.

J is TRBJ2-7 and V is TRBV7-2; TRBD1 matches 11 bases. Germline CDR1 and CDR2: SGHTA and FQGNSA. The CDR3 loop spans 15 amino acids. Trimming at V came to 5 bases and at J to 10 bases, leaving 13 bases not matched to a gene. The CDR3 spells CASSPRSGTGGNQYF. The CDR3 bases are TGTGCCAGCAGCCCCCGCTCCGGGACAGGGGGGAATCAGTACTTC. Drawing the rest from reference TRBV7-2 and TRBJ2-7, the complete variable domain is GAGVSQSPSNKVTEKGKDVELRCDPISGHTALYWYRQSLGQGLEFLIYFQGNSAPDKSGLPSDRFSAERTGGSVSTLTIQRTQQEDSAVYLCASSPRSGTGGNQYFGPGTRLTVT.

The V gene is TRBV27, the J gene TRBJ2-7, with 13 bases fitting TRBD2. V was pared by 4 bases and J by 4 bases, with 4 bases of the junction left unmatched. Germline loops: CDR1 MNHEY, CDR2 SMNVEV (reference sequence). The CDR3 has 15 residues. The CDR3 region has the DNA TGTGCCAGCAGTTCACTAGCGGGGGGGAGTTACGAGCAGTACTTC. Its translation: CASSSLAGGSYEQYF.

As regards this clone: The junction departs from germline at one end; a sequencing error may be responsible. This chain uses TRBV27 with TRBJ2-1; D perhaps matches TRBD1 (7 bases). This CDR3 region has 15 residues. Germline V gives CDR1 MNHEY, CDR2 SMNVEV (reference sequence). The CDR3 sequence is CASTGQEGVYSEQFF. The CDR3 bases are TGTGCCAGCACCGGACAGGAGGGGGTATACAGTGAGCAGTTCTTC.